The rows below give T cell receptor beta chains drawn from one sample of a study of blood T cell repertoires in COVID-19. Clones were sequenced by immunoSEQ multiplex PCR, and TCRdb holds only the in-frame ones, with some missing. The table lists about 60,000 clones, approximately 80% of them singletons. The sample comprised peripheral blood. The receptors derive from a human donor in a cohort sampled during active COVID-19. Each CDR3 is given with its conserved first and last residue. The D gene is left open where the match is weak. Only some rows state a clone size, as once, few, many or a class for expanded clones.

TGTGCCAGCAGCTCCGGGACTAGGGAGTCAGATACGCAGTATTTT,CASSSGTRESDTQYF,TRBJ2-3,15,TRBD2,TRBV5-4,-
TGTGCCAGCTCACCCGCCCGACTTGTTAACACCGGGGAGCTGTTTTTT,CASSPARLVNTGELFF,TRBJ2-2,16,-,TRBV18,-
TGTGCCAGCAGCCCGAAAGGGACTAGCGGGAGAGGTACCCAGTACTTC,CASSPKGTSGRGTQYF,TRBJ2-5,16,TRBD2,TRBV5-4,-
TGTGCCAGCAGCCTCCGAAGTAGCGGGGGACCTAACACCGGGGAGCTGTTTTTT,CASSLRSSGGPNTGELFF,TRBJ2-2,18,TRBD2,TRBV7-8,-
TGTGCCACCTACCCTGGGGGGAACTCTGGGGCCAACGTCCTGACTTTC,CATYPGGNSGANVLTF,TRBJ2-6,16,-,TRBV15,-
TGTGCCAGCAATAGGGGGGGAACCTACGAGCAGTACTTC,CASNRGGTYEQYF,TRBJ2-7,13,-,TRBV6-5,-
TGTGCCAGCAGCCTCGGGAGGAACTATGGCTACACCTTC,CASSLGRNYGYTF,TRBJ1-2,13,-,TRBV7-9,-
TGCGCCAGCAGCCAAGAGGGGGCGAACTACGAGCAGTACTTC,CASSQEGANYEQYF,TRBJ2-7,14,-,TRBV4-3,-
TGTGCAAGTCGCTTAGTCGCTAGCGGGAGGGCCGGGGTGGCCAAAAACATTCAGTACTTC,CASRLVASGRAGVAKNIQYF,TRBJ2-4,20,-,TRBV12-2,-
TGTGCCAGCAGCTTAGTGTCAGGGAGGAGGACTGAAGCTTTCTTT,CASSLVSGRRTEAFF,TRBJ1-1,15,-,TRBV7-9,few
TGCGCCAGCAGCTTGGAAGCGGGGACACGGGGACCTGCTTTCTTT,CASSLEAGTRGPAFF,TRBJ1-1,15,-,TRBV5-1,-
TGCGCCAGCAGCCCGCCGGGGGACACCATATATTTT,CASSPPGDTIYF,TRBJ1-3,12,-,TRBV5-1,-
TGCGCCAGCAGTGAGTCCGGTCAGGGGGGAACTGTAAAGTATTTT,CASSESGQGGTVKYF,TRBJ2-3,15,-,TRBV10-1,-
TGTGCCAGCAGTGCAGGACAGGGGAAAGAGCAGTACTTC,CASSAGQGKEQYF,TRBJ2-7,13,TRBD1,TRBV2,-
TGCGCCAGCAGCCCGGGACTAGCGGGAGACAATGAGCAGTTCTTC,CASSPGLAGDNEQFF,TRBJ2-1,15,TRBD2,TRBV5-1,-
TGTGCCAGCTCACCCGGGACAGGGATATACACTGAAGCTTTCTTT,CASSPGTGIYTEAFF,TRBJ1-1,15,TRBD1,TRBV18,many
TGCGCCAGCAGCGGGAGGACAGGGGCTGGGGCCAACGTCCTGACTTTC,CASSGRTGAGANVLTF,TRBJ2-6,16,TRBD1,TRBV5-1,-
TGCGCCAGCAGCCCGATACCGGGACAGGGGAACCAGCCCCAGCATTTT,CASSPIPGQGNQPQHF,TRBJ1-5,16,TRBD1,TRBV4-1,once
TGCGCCAGCAGCCCTTCCGGGTTCCAAGAGACCCAGTACTTC,CASSPSGFQETQYF,TRBJ2-5,14,-,TRBV5-1,-
TGTGCCATCAAATCAAGCGGGGTCCGCGGGGAGCTGTTTTTT,CAIKSSGVRGELFF,TRBJ2-2,14,TRBD2,TRBV10-3,-
TGCGCCAGCAGCCAAGATCGGGAGTTGCATTCACCCCTCCACTTT,CASSQDRELHSPLHF,TRBJ1-6,15,-,TRBV4-3,-
TGTGCCAGCAGTTACTCGACAGAGAACACTGAAGCTTTCTTT,CASSYSTENTEAFF,TRBJ1-1,14,-,TRBV6-5,-
TGTGCCAGCAGTTCCCCGCCCCGGAATGAGCAGTTCTTC,CASSSPPRNEQFF,TRBJ2-1,13,-,TRBV6-5,-